The clone carrying this TCR beta chain was seen a handful of times. No antigen is known for it. TCRdb's table, derived via immunoSEQ multiplex PCR, lists solely in-frame clones and lacks some. The top ten hold 40% to 50% of the sample, which has 1,100 or so clones, around 71% seen once. This CDR3 comprises 16 residues. J lost 4 bases, V lost 3 bases, and 12 bases had no gene match. The V gene's germline CDR1 is SGHDT and CDR2 YYEEEE. This record belongs to a study of CD8 T cell repertoires and HIV-1 epitope variants. Background on the study: Epitopes were three Gag families plus Nef HW9 and YT9. Cultures ran 10 days, with IL-2, IL-7 and IL-15 added on days 3 and 7.

The chain links TRBV5-6 to TRBJ2-7; 8 positions agree with TRBD1. The sequenced sample was cultured CD8+ T cells derived from PBMCs. The TCR comes from a male donor with HIV. DNA for the CDR3: TGTGCCAGCAGCTGGCAGTCGACCAGGGGGCTATACGAGCAGTACTTC. It translates to CASSWQSTRGLYEQYF.